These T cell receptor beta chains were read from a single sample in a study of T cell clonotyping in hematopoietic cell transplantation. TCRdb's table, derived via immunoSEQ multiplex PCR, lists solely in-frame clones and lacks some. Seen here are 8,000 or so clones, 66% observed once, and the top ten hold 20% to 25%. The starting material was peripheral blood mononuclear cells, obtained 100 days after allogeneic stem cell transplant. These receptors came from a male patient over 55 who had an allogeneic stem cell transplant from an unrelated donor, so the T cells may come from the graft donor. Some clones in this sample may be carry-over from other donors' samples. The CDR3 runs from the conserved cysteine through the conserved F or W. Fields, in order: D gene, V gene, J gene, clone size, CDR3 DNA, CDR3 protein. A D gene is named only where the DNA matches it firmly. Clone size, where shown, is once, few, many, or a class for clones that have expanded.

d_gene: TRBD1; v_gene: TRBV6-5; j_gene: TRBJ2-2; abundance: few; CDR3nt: TGTGCCAGTTCTTTAGGGGACAGCAACACCGGGGAGCTGTTTTTT; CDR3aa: CASSLGDSNTGELFF
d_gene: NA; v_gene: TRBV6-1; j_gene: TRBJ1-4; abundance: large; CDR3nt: TGTGCCAGCAGATGGGAAAAACTGTTTTTT; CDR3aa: CASRWEKLFF
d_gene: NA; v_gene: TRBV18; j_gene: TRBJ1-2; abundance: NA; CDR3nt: TGTGCCAGCTCACCAGCAGACAACTATGGCTACACCTTC; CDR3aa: CASSPADNYGYTF
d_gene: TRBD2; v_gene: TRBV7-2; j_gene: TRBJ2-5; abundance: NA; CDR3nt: TGTGCCAGCAGCTCTCCTTTAGCGGGGGGCCGGGCGGCCCAGTACTTC; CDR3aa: CASSSPLAGGRAAQYF
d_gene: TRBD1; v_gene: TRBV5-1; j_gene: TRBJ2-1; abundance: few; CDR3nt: TGCGCCAGCAGCTTTGCCCCGGGACAGGGTGTTGGTGAGCAGTTCTTC; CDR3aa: CASSFAPGQGVGEQFF
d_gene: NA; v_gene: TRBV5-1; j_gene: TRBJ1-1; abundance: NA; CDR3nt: TGCGCCAGCAGCTTGTTGGGCGGACGGGTAAATGAAGCTTTCTTT; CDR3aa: CASSLLGGRVNEAFF
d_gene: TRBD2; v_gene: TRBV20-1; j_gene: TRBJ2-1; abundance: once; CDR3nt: TGCAGTGGCGGGAGGGCAGGTGAGCAGTTCTTC; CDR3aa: CSGGRAGEQFF
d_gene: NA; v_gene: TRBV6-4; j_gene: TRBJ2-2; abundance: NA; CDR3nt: TGTGCCAGCAGTGACTCGGGCACCGGGGAGCTGTTTTTT; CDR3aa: CASSDSGTGELFF
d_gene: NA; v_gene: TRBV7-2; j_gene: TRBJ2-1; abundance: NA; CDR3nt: TGTGCCAGCAGCTTACTGGCAGGGGATAAAAATGAGCAGTTCTTC; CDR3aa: CASSLLAGDKNEQFF
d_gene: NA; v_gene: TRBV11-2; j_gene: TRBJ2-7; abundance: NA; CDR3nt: TGTGCCAGCAGCTTAGGGATTAGGGCGTCCTACGAGCAGTACTTC; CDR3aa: CASSLGIRASYEQYF
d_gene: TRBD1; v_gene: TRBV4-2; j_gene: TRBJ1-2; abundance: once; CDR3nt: TGTGCCAGCAGCCTAGGACAGGGCCTCTCTAACTATGGCTACACCTTC; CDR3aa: CASSLGQGLSNYGYTF
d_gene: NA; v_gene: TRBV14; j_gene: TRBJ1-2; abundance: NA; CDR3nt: TGTGCCAGCAGCCAAAGTATCGGCAGGGCCAACTATGGCTACACCTTC; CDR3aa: CASSQSIGRANYGYTF